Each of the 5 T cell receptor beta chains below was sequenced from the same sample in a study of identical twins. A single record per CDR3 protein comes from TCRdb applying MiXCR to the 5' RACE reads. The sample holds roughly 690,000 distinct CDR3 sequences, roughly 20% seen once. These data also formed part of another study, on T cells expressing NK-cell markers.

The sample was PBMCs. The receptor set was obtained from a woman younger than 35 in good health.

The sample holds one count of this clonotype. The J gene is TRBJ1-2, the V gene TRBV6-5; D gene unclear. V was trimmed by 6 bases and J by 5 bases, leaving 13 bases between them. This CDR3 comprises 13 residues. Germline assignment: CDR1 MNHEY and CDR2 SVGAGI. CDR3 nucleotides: TGTGCCAGCAGGTACAGCACTGGGTATGGCTACACCTTC. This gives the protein CASRYSTGYGYTF.

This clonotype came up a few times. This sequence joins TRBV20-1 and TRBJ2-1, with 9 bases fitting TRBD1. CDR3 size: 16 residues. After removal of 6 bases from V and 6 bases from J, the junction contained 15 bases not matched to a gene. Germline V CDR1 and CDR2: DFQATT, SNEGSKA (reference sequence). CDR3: CSAPRTGTGSSNEQFF. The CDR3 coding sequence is TGCAGTGCCCCTAGGACAGGGACAGGGAGTTCCAATGAGCAGTTCTTC.

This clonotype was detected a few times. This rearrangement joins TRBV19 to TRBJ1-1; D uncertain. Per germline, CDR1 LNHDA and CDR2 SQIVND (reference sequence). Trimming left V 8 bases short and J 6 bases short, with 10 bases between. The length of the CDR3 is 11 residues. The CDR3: CASPKDPEAFF. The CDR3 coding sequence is TGTGCCAGTCCAAAGGACCCTGAAGCTTTCTTT.

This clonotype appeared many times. This CDR3 reads CSASGGGSTDTQYF. CDR3 sequence (DNA): TGCAGTGCTTCTGGCGGGGGCAGCACAGATACGCAGTATTTT. The rearrangement joins TRBV20-1 to TRBJ2-3; a possible D gene is TRBD2 (7 bases). The CDR3 has 14 amino acids. Germline CDR1 reads DFQATT; CDR2 reads SNEGSKA (reference sequence). Trimming removed 5 bases at V and 0 bases at J, with 12 bases between.

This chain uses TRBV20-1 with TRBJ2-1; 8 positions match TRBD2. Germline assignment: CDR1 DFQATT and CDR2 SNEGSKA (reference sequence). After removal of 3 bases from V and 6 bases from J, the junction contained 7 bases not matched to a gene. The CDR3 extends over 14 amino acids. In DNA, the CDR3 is TGCAGTGCTAGCCCCAGCGGGAGCCCCAATGAGCAGTTCTTC. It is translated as CSASPSGSPNEQFF.